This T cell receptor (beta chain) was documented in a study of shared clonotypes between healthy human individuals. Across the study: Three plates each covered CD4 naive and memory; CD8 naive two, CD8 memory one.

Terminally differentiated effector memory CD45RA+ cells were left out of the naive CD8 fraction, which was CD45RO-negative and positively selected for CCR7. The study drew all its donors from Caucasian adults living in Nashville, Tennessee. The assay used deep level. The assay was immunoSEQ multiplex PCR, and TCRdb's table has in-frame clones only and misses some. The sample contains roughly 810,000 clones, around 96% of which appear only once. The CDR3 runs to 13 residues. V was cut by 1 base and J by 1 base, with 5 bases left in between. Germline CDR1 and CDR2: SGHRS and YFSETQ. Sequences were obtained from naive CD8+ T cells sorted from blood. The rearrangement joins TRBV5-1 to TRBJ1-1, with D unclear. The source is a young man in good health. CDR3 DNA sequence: TGCGCCAGCAGCTTGTTTAAGAACACTGAAGCTTTCTTT. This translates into CASSLFKNTEAFF. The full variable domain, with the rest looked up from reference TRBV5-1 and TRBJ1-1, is KAGVTQTPRYLIKTRGQQVTLSCSPISGHRSVSWYQQTPGQGLQFLFEYFSETQRNKGNFPGRFSGRQFSNSRSEMNVSTLELGDSALYLCASSLFKNTEAFFGQGTRLTVV.